This T cell receptor beta chain was identified in a study of blood T cell repertoires in COVID-19. Overall study context: COVID-19 samples, acute and convalescent, were from the United States, Italy and Spain.

V dropped 4 bases and J dropped 4 bases, with 25 bases sitting between them. This CDR3 contains 18 residues. Per the germline V gene, CDR1 is LGHDT and CDR2 is YNNKEL (reference sequence). Study processing details: Reference gene primer amplification gave nucleated cell count estimates. Only in-frame clones appear in the TCRdb table, and some are missing; sequencing was by immunoSEQ multiplex PCR. D and trimming were read from the DNA, whereas the V and J calls and clone size are those reported in that table. The table lists fewer than 200,000 clones, 84% of them singletons. V gene TRBV3-1 (or the pseudogene TRBV3-2) combines with J gene TRBJ2-5, with D possibly TRBD2 on 7 matching bases. The receptor was isolated from a human donor in a cohort sampled during active COVID-19. The sequenced sample consisted of peripheral blood. CDR3 loop: CASSPPGRGPRLGETQYF. Here the CDR3 DNA reads TGTGCCAGCAGCCCCCCAGGGCGGGGGCCCCGATTGGGAGAGACCCAGTACTTC.